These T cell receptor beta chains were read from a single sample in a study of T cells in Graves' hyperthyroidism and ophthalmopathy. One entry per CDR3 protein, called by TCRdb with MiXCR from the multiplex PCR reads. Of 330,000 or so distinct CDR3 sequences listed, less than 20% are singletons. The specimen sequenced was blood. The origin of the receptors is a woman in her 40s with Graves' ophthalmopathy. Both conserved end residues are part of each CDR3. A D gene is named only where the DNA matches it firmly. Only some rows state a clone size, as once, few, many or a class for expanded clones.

CDR3: CSARVPLLAQPYEQYF
DNA: TGCAGTGCTAGAGTACCCCTACTAGCCCAGCCCTACGAGCAGTACTTC
J: TRBJ2-7
D: NA
size: many
V: TRBV20-1

CDR3: CASSLEPVVTF
DNA: TGTGCCAGCAGCTTAGAGCCCGTAGTCACCTTC
J: TRBJ1-2
D: NA
size: NA
V: TRBV7-9

CDR3: CASSWVGSYEQYF
DNA: TGTGCCAGCAGTTGGGTAGGTTCCTACGAGCAGTACTTC
J: TRBJ2-7
D: NA
size: many
V: TRBV6-2/TRBV6-3

CDR3: CASSYLQGYGYTF
DNA: TGTGCCAGCAGTTACTTACAGGGGTATGGCTACACCTTC
J: TRBJ1-2
D: TRBD1
size: many
V: TRBV6-5

CDR3: CSVSDLETQYF
DNA: TGCAGCGTTTCGGATTTGGAGACCCAGTACTTC
J: TRBJ2-5
D: NA
size: many
V: TRBV29-1

CDR3: CASSIGQSNYGYTF
DNA: TGTGCCAGCAGCATTGGACAGTCTAACTATGGCTACACCTTC
J: TRBJ1-2
D: NA
size: many
V: TRBV13

CDR3: CASSPSGPLSGEQYF
DNA: TGTGCCAGCAGCCCCTCGGGGCCTCTATCCGGCGAGCAGTACTTC
J: TRBJ2-7
D: NA
size: once
V: TRBV3-1

CDR3: CASSWTGTNQPQHF
DNA: TGTGCCAGCAGTTGGACAGGAACCAATCAGCCCCAGCATTTT
J: TRBJ1-5
D: TRBD1
size: many
V: TRBV6-2/TRBV6-3

CDR3: CASSPDRAPNYGYTF
DNA: TGTGCCAGCAGCCCGGACAGGGCCCCTAACTATGGCTACACCTTC
J: TRBJ1-2
D: TRBD1
size: few
V: TRBV7-8

CDR3: CASASGTGIQSQHF
DNA: TGTGCCAGCGCCTCCGGGACAGGGATTCAGTCCCAGCATTTT
J: TRBJ1-5
D: TRBD1
size: many
V: TRBV6-2/TRBV6-3

CDR3: CASTLGGGYEQFF
DNA: TGTGCCAGCACTCTCGGGGGGGGTTACGAGCAGTTCTTC
J: TRBJ2-1
D: TRBD2
size: NA
V: TRBV28

CDR3: CARGIGTANTGELFF
DNA: TGTGCTAGAGGGATTGGGACAGCGAACACCGGGGAGCTGTTTTTT
J: TRBJ2-2
D: TRBD1
size: many
V: TRBV12-5

CDR3: CSVDENNYGYTF
DNA: TGCAGCGTTGACGAAAATAACTATGGCTACACCTTC
J: TRBJ1-2
D: NA
size: many
V: TRBV29-1

CDR3: CASSWGELAYEQYF
DNA: TGTGCCAGCAGTTGGGGGGAATTAGCCTACGAGCAGTACTTC
J: TRBJ2-7
D: NA
size: many
V: TRBV28

CDR3: CASSEREGADTQYF
DNA: TGTGCCAGCAGCGAGCGGGAGGGCGCAGATACGCAGTATTTT
J: TRBJ2-3
D: TRBD2
size: many
V: TRBV28

CDR3: CASSSLVGTAPSYEQYF
DNA: TGCGCCAGCAGCTCCTTGGTAGGGACAGCCCCTTCCTACGAGCAGTACTTC
J: TRBJ2-7
D: TRBD1
size: NA
V: TRBV5-1

CDR3: CASSPLASPRVDEKLFF
DNA: TGTGCCAGCAGCCCGCTCGCGAGCCCGCGGGTCGATGAAAAACTGTTTTTT
J: TRBJ1-4
D: NA
size: NA
V: TRBV4-2

CDR3: CAISERQGAQPQHF
DNA: TGTGCCATCAGTGAAAGACAGGGGGCACAGCCCCAGCATTTT
J: TRBJ1-5
D: TRBD1
size: many
V: TRBV10-3

CDR3: CASSLASGFQETQYF
DNA: TGTGCCAGCAGCTTAGCATCAGGATTCCAAGAGACCCAGTACTTC
J: TRBJ2-5
D: NA
size: many
V: TRBV7-2

CDR3: CSAREGTLAGELFF
DNA: TGCAGTGCTAGAGAAGGGACATTAGCCGGGGAGCTGTTTTTT
J: TRBJ2-2
D: NA
size: few
V: TRBV20-1

CDR3: CASSRARYGYTF
DNA: TGTGCCAGCAGCAGAGCGCGGTATGGCTACACCTTC
J: TRBJ1-2
D: NA
size: NA
V: TRBV12-3/TRBV12-4

CDR3: CASSFTGNTEAFF
DNA: TGCGCCAGCAGCTTCACAGGGAACACTGAAGCTTTCTTT
J: TRBJ1-1
D: NA
size: many
V: TRBV5-1

CDR3: CASSLIPLRGGVPYNEQFF
DNA: TGTGCCAGCAGCTTAATCCCGCTTAGGGGGGGGGTCCCCTACAATGAGCAGTTCTTC
J: TRBJ2-1
D: NA
size: few
V: TRBV11-2

CDR3: CASSQGYRAQETQYF
DNA: TGCGCCAGCAGCCAAGGGTACCGGGCTCAAGAGACCCAGTACTTC
J: TRBJ2-5
D: NA
size: many
V: TRBV4-1

CDR3: CASSLTGLETQYF
DNA: TGTGCCAGCAGCTTGACAGGGTTAGAGACCCAGTACTTC
J: TRBJ2-5
D: TRBD1
size: many
V: TRBV11-2

CDR3: CASSPDIPRQGNYGYTF
DNA: TGTGCCAGCAGTCCGGACATCCCTCGACAGGGGAACTATGGCTACACCTTC
J: TRBJ1-2
D: TRBD1
size: many
V: TRBV6-4

CDR3: CASSPPTAGEQYF
DNA: TGCGCCAGCAGTCCCCCTACAGCGGGCGAGCAGTACTTC
J: TRBJ2-7
D: NA
size: many
V: TRBV5-1

CDR3: CASRAGTVKLRGQYF
DNA: TGTGCCAGCAGAGCGGGGACAGTTAAACTACGCGGGCAGTACTTC
J: TRBJ2-7
D: NA
size: many
V: TRBV28

CDR3: CASSLRTVNQPQHF
DNA: TGTGCCAGCAGTTTAAGGACAGTCAATCAGCCCCAGCATTTT
J: TRBJ1-5
D: NA
size: many
V: TRBV28

CDR3: CASSDIDRDEQYF
DNA: TGTGCCAGCAGCGACATCGACAGAGACGAGCAGTACTTC
J: TRBJ2-7
D: NA
size: many
V: TRBV7-9

CDR3: CSARVRGRIQETQYF
DNA: TGCAGTGCTAGAGTTCGGGGGCGGATCCAAGAGACCCAGTACTTC
J: TRBJ2-5
D: NA
size: NA
V: TRBV20-1

CDR3: CSVEPSQLETQYF
DNA: TGCAGCGTTGAACCCTCACAATTGGAGACCCAGTACTTC
J: TRBJ2-5
D: NA
size: many
V: TRBV29-1

CDR3: CASKGTGVNSPLHF
DNA: TGTGCCAGCAAGGGGACAGGGGTTAATTCACCCCTCCACTTT
J: TRBJ1-6
D: TRBD1
size: NA
V: TRBV6-1

CDR3: CATQTGSYEQYF
DNA: TGTGCCACCCAGACAGGCTCCTACGAGCAGTACTTC
J: TRBJ2-7
D: NA
size: NA
V: TRBV6-1

CDR3: CASSLGHGETTYEQYF
DNA: TGTGCCAGCAGCTTGGGGCATGGAGAGACAACCTACGAGCAGTACTTC
J: TRBJ2-7
D: NA
size: few
V: TRBV5-6

CDR3: CASSYRASPGDQLRYLRSEAFF
DNA: TGTGCCAGCAGTTACAGAGCTTCCCCCGGGGATCAATTACGGTATTTACGCTCTGAAGCTTTCTTT
J: TRBJ1-1
D: NA
size: many
V: TRBV6-2/TRBV6-3

CDR3: CAWSVTGGETQYF
DNA: TGTGCCTGGAGTGTAACTGGGGGAGAGACCCAGTACTTC
J: TRBJ2-5
D: NA
size: few
V: TRBV30

CDR3: CSASASGETNTEAFF
DNA: TGCAGTGCTAGTGCCAGTGGGGAGACGAACACTGAAGCTTTCTTT
J: TRBJ1-1
D: NA
size: many
V: TRBV20-1

CDR3: CASKGQGAKNIQYF
DNA: TGTGCCAGTAAGGGACAGGGGGCGAAAAACATTCAGTACTTC
J: TRBJ2-4
D: TRBD1
size: NA
V: TRBV19

CDR3: CASSKGTSGTWAKNIQYF
DNA: TGTGCCAGCAGTAAAGGGACTAGCGGGACTTGGGCCAAAAACATTCAGTACTTC
J: TRBJ2-4
D: TRBD2
size: many
V: TRBV6-1

CDR3: CASSQGRQTQYF
DNA: TGTGCCAGCAGCCAAGGTCGACAGACCCAGTACTTC
J: TRBJ2-5
D: NA
size: many
V: TRBV3-1

CDR3: CSASPRVRGTEAFF
DNA: TGCAGTGCTAGTCCCCGAGTCAGGGGTACTGAAGCTTTCTTT
J: TRBJ1-1
D: NA
size: many
V: TRBV20-1

CDR3: CASSFGSEIQETQYF
DNA: TGTGCCAGCAGTTTTGGGTCGGAGATCCAAGAGACCCAGTACTTC
J: TRBJ2-5
D: NA
size: many
V: TRBV28

CDR3: CASSWRTGTGNTGELFF
DNA: TGTGCCAGCAGCTGGAGAACCGGGACAGGGAACACCGGGGAGCTGTTTTTT
J: TRBJ2-2
D: TRBD1
size: once
V: TRBV7-3

CDR3: CSAGGRLNTEAFF
DNA: TGCAGTGCGGGGGGACGGCTGAACACTGAAGCTTTCTTT
J: TRBJ1-1
D: NA
size: many
V: TRBV20-1

CDR3: CASILSGRATGELFF
DNA: TGCGCCAGCATTCTGAGCGGGAGGGCCACCGGGGAGCTGTTTTTT
J: TRBJ2-2
D: TRBD2
size: many
V: TRBV10-2

CDR3: CASTTGTGTGRETQYF
DNA: TGCGCCAGCACCACCGGGACAGGGACGGGGCGCGAGACCCAGTACTTC
J: TRBJ2-5
D: TRBD1
size: few
V: TRBV5-1

CDR3: CASSEAPGPQETQYF
DNA: TGTGCCAGCAGTGAAGCGCCAGGACCTCAAGAGACCCAGTACTTC
J: TRBJ2-5
D: NA
size: many
V: TRBV6-1

CDR3: CASSLGGLAYYEQYF
DNA: TGTGCCAGCAGCTTAGGGGGACTCGCCTACTACGAGCAGTACTTC
J: TRBJ2-7
D: NA
size: NA
V: TRBV7-9

CDR3: CSALTDSVYGYTF
DNA: TGCAGTGCCTTGACGGACTCAGTCTATGGCTACACCTTC
J: TRBJ1-2
D: NA
size: many
V: TRBV20-1

CDR3: CASSFLLWDTSAYEQYF
DNA: TGTGCCAGCAGTTTCTTACTGTGGGACACCTCGGCCTACGAGCAGTACTTC
J: TRBJ2-7
D: NA
size: NA
V: TRBV28

CDR3: CASSQAWGGAEKLFF
DNA: TGCGCCAGCAGCCAAGCTTGGGGGGGGGCTGAAAAACTGTTTTTT
J: TRBJ1-4
D: NA
size: many
V: TRBV4-3

CDR3: CASSQVDETQYF
DNA: TGTGCCAGCAGCCAAGTTGATGAGACCCAGTACTTC
J: TRBJ2-5
D: NA
size: many
V: TRBV3-1

CDR3: CASSLSFGDRKPYEQYF
DNA: TGTGCCAGCAGTTTGAGCTTTGGGGACAGGAAACCCTACGAGCAGTACTTC
J: TRBJ2-7
D: TRBD1
size: NA
V: TRBV6-2/TRBV6-3

CDR3: CASSWTSGNTGELFF
DNA: TGTGCCAGCAGCTGGACTAGCGGAAACACCGGGGAGCTGTTTTTT
J: TRBJ2-2
D: TRBD2
size: many
V: TRBV6-1

CDR3: CASRPWTVEYTEAFF
DNA: TGTGCCAGCAGGCCCTGGACAGTAGAGTACACTGAAGCTTTCTTT
J: TRBJ1-1
D: NA
size: NA
V: TRBV28

CDR3: CASRRQGALVNSPLHF
DNA: TGTGCCAGCCGAAGACAGGGGGCTCTTGTGAATTCACCCCTCCACTTT
J: TRBJ1-6
D: TRBD1
size: many
V: TRBV12-3/TRBV12-4

CDR3: CASSPRPRETQYF
DNA: TGTGCCAGCTCACCACGCCCGCGGGAGACCCAGTACTTC
J: TRBJ2-5
D: NA
size: many
V: TRBV18

CDR3: CASSSGIVYDF
DNA: TGTGCCAGCAGTTCGGGGATTGTCTATGACTTC
J: TRBJ2-7
D: NA
size: many
V: TRBV12-3/TRBV12-4

CDR3: CASSSIHYEQYF
DNA: TGTGCCAGCAGCTCCATCCACTACGAGCAGTACTTC
J: TRBJ2-7
D: NA
size: many
V: TRBV12-3/TRBV12-4